This T cell receptor (beta chain) came from a study of T-cell memory formation after mild COVID-19. Turning to the study itself: TCR clusters were mostly confined to one donor each. Notes on the study in general: Cross-reactive memory apparently joined, as some responding clones appeared in pre-infection memory.

Trimming cost V 4 bases and J 3 bases; bases outside gene matches: 10. CDR3 size: 15 residues. Germline CDR1 and CDR2: SGHRS and YFSETQ. TCRdb passed the 5' RACE reads through MiXCR, listing each CDR3 protein once. The sample lists 350,000 to 500,000 distinct CDR3 sequences, under 20% occurring once. This clonotype was observed a few times. As yet, its antigen is unknown. The specimen was PBMCs or a T cell subset sorted from them (not recorded which). The chain has TRBV5-1 and TRBJ2-7; 7 bases line up with TRBD1. The clonotype comes from a man younger than 30 who had mild COVID-19 (a few samples of this study predate the infection). Cell type and time point are not known. Written as DNA, the CDR3 is TGCGCCAGCAGCCCGGGACAGCCAGGAAACTACGAGCAGTACTTC. Its translation is CASSPGQPGNYEQYF.